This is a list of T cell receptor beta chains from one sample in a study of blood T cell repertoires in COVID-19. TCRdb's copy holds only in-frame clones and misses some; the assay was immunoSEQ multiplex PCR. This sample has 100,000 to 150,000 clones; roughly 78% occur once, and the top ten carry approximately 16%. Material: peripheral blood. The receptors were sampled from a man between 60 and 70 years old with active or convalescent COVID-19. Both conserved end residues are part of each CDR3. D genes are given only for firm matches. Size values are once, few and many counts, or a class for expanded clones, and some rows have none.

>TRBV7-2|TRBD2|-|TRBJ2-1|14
TGTGCCAGCAACCCGGGACTAGAATTCAATGAGCAGTTCTTC
CASNPGLEFNEQFF
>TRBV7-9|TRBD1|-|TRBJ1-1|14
TGTGCCAGCAGCCCACAAACAGGGGACACTGAAGCTTTCTTT
CASSPQTGDTEAFF
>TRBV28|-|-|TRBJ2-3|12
TGTGCCAGCTCGGTTCGCACAGATACGCAGTATTTT
CASSVRTDTQYF
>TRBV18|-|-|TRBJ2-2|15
TGTGCCAGCTCACCAATGCCAGGGAACACCGGGGAGCTGTTTTTT
CASSPMPGNTGELFF
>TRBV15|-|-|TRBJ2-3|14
TGTGCCACCAGCAGAGATCCCCTCCGGGAGGACAGGTATTTT
CATSRDPLREDRYF
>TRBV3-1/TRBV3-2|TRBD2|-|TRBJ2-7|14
TGTGCCAGCAGGGGACGCGGGGGGTCCTACGAGCAGTACTTC
CASRGRGGSYEQYF
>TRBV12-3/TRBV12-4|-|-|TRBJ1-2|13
TGTGCCAGCAGCCCGACCAGGGATGCCTCGGGCACCTTC
CASSPTRDASGTF
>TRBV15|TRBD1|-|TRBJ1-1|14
TGTGCCACCAGCATACCGACAGGGACCACTGAAGCTTTCTTT
CATSIPTGTTEAFF
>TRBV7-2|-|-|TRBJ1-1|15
TGTGCCAGCAGCTTAGGTCAGGGCCAGAACACTGAAGCTTTCTTT
CASSLGQGQNTEAFF
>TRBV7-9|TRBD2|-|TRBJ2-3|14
TGTGCCAGCAGCAGGACTAGCGCCCGAGATACGCAGTATTTT
CASSRTSARDTQYF
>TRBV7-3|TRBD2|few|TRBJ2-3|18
TGTGCCAGCAGCTCGGGACTAGCGGGAGGGCCGGGCACAGATACGCAGTATTTT
CASSSGLAGGPGTDTQYF
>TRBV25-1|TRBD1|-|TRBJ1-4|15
TGTGCCAGCAGTGAGACAGGGTTCACTAATGAAAAACTGTTTTTT
CASSETGFTNEKLFF
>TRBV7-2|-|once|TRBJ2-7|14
TGTGCCAGCAGCTTCCGACAGAGATCCTACGAGCAGTACTTC
CASSFRQRSYEQYF
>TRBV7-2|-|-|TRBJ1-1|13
TGTGCCAGCAGCTTAGAGGTGAGGGGGGAAGCTTTCTTT
CASSLEVRGEAFF
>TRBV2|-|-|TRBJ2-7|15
TGTGCCAGCGTGGCTAGCCCCTCACTCTACTACGAGCAGTACTTC
CASVASPSLYYEQYF
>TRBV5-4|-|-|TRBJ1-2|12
TGTGCCAGCAGCGCAGACAGCTATGGCTACACCTTC
CASSADSYGYTF
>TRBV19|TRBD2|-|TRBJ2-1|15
TGTGCCAGTAGTGATACTAGCGGGAGCAACAATGAGCAGTTCTTC
CASSDTSGSNNEQFF
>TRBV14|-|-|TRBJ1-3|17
TGTGCCAGCAGCCCGCTTCCAGACATGGGTGCTGGAAACACCATATATTTT
CASSPLPDMGAGNTIYF
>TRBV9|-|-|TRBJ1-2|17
TGTGCCAGCAGCGGAGCCGGTGGGGGGAAGTGGGGCTATGGCTACACCTTC
CASSGAGGGKWGYGYTF
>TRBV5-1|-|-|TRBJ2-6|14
TGCGCCAGCGGTCCAGGGTCTGGGGCCAACGTCCTGACTTTC
CASGPGSGANVLTF
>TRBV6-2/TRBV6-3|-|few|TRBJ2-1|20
TGTGCCAGCAGTTACTCATTCCAAGTAAGCGCGGCAAGCTCCTACAATGAGCAGTTCTTC
CASSYSFQVSAASSYNEQFF
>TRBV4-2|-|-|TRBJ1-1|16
TGTGCCAGCAGGATACCGGGAGGCGGACGCACAACTGAAGCTTTCTTT
CASRIPGGGRTTEAFF
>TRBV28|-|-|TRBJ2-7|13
TGTGCCAGCAGTTTCGGGACAACCTACGAGCAGTACTTC
CASSFGTTYEQYF
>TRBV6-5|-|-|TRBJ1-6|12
TGTGCCAGCAGTCCCGAGGGTTCACCCCTCCACTTT
CASSPEGSPLHF
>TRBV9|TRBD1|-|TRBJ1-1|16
TGTGCCAGCTCCCATCGCGGGGGGCAGGGGGACACTGAAGCTTTCTTT
CASSHRGGQGDTEAFF
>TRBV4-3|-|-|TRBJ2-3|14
TGCGCCAGCAGCCAAGATATTGGCACAGATACGCAGTATTTT
CASSQDIGTDTQYF
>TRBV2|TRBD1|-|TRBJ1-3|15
TGTGCCAGCAGGGTAGGGGGCCTCTCTGGAAACACCATATATTTT
CASRVGGLSGNTIYF
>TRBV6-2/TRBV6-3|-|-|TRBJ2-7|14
TGTGCCAGCAGTCCGTCGCGTCCCCCGTACGAGCAGTACTTC
CASSPSRPPYEQYF
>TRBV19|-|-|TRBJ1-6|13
TGTGCCACCAGGGTGCAGTCAGACTCACCCCTCCACTTT
CATRVQSDSPLHF
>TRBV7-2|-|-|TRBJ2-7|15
TGTGCCAGCAGCTTAGCGGTCAGGAAATCCTACGAGCAGTACTTC
CASSLAVRKSYEQYF
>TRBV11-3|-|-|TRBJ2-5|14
TGTGCCAGCAGCTTAGGGGGTCAGGGAGAGACCCAGTACTTC
CASSLGGQGETQYF
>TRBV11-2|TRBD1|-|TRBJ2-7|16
TGTGCCAGCACCCCTAGTAGGGGACAGGGGGCGGCCGAGCAGTACTTC
CASTPSRGQGAAEQYF
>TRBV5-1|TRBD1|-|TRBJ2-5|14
TGCGCCAGCAGCTTGGCAGGGGGCCAGGAGACCCAGTACTTC
CASSLAGGQETQYF
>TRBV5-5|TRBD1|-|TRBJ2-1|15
TGTGCCAGCAGCCTGACAGGGGGCCGGGACAATGAGCAGTTCTTC
CASSLTGGRDNEQFF
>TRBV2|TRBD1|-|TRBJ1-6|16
TGTGCCAGCAGTGTGGACAGGGGGAATTATAATTCACCCCTCCACTTT
CASSVDRGNYNSPLHF
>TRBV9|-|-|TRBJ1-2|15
TGTGCCAGCAGCGTAGTGAACAGGGTTGAAGGGGGCTACACCTTC
CASSVVNRVEGGYTF
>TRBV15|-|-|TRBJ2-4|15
TGTGCCACCAGCAGGGACACGATAACCAAAAACATTCAGTACTTC
CATSRDTITKNIQYF
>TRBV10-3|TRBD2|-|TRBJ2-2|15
TGTGCCATCAGTGGACTAGCGGGAGATAGCGGGGAGCTGTTTTTT
CAISGLAGDSGELFF
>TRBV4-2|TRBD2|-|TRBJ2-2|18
TGTGCCAGCAGCCCATCAGGGACTAGCGGGCAGTACACCGGGGAGCTGTTTTTT
CASSPSGTSGQYTGELFF
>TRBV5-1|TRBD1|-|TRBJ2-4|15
TGCGCCAGCAGCTGGGACAGGGCAGCCAAAAACATTCAGTACTTC
CASSWDRAAKNIQYF
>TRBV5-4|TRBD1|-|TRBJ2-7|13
TGTGCCAGCAGCTTTACAGGGGGCCACGAGCAGTACTTC
CASSFTGGHEQYF
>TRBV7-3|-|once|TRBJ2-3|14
TGTGCCAGCAGCGGGCCAGCTTCCACAGATACGCAGTATTTT
CASSGPASTDTQYF
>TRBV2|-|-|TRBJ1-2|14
TGTGCCAGCAGTGTCGAAGGGGAGGGCTATGGCTACACCTTC
CASSVEGEGYGYTF
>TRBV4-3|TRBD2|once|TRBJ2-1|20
TGCGCCAGCAGCCAAGATTACGGACTAGCGGGAGGGCCCCTATACAATGAGCAGTTCTTC
CASSQDYGLAGGPLYNEQFF